Following are 25 T cell receptor beta chains from one sample sequenced in a study of T cell changes during pregnancy in multiple sclerosis. Here immunoSEQ multiplex PCR was the method, and the copy in TCRdb shows in-frame clones only, minus some. The table shows about 79,000 clones, with roughly 95% occurring only once. Here the sequenced sample was peripheral blood, taken in the second trimester of pregnancy. The receptor set was obtained from a female donor in good health, enrolled as a control in a pregnancy study.

The rearrangement joins TRBV12-1 to TRBJ2-3; the D segment call TRBD1 is taken from the table without a DNA check. TRBV12-1 is given as a pseudogene. CDR3 length: 16 residues. The CDR3 protein is CASSFRRDRGPDTQYF. The CDR3 coding sequence is TGTGCCAGCAGCTTCCGCCGGGACAGGGGTCCAGATACGCAGTATTTT.

This clone is judged medium-sized (0.01 to 0.1%). The chain recombines TRBV23-1 with TRBJ2-7; D possibly corresponds to TRBD1 (6 bases). TRBV23-1 is annotated as an ORF whose role is uncertain. V was pared by 2 bases and J by 4 bases, with 15 bases between. The CDR3 has 15 amino acids. The chain's CDR3 is CASSQIDRWWYEQYF. The CDR3 bases are TGCGCCAGCAGTCAAATCGACAGGTGGTGGTACGAGCAGTACTTC.

This chain links TRBV27 with TRBJ1-3; unclear D gene. The CDR3 runs 14 residues. Germline CDR1 and CDR2: MNHEY and SMNVEV (reference sequence). V lost 7 bases to trimming and J lost 0 bases, with 10 bases between them. This chain's CDR3 is CASNASGSGNTIYF. The CDR3 DNA sequence: TGTGCCAGCAACGCTAGTGGCTCTGGAAACACCATATATTTT.

The J gene is TRBJ2-3, the V gene TRBV5-1; TRBD2 matches 8 bases. After removal of 0 bases from V and 4 bases from J, the junction contained 7 bases not matched to a gene. CDR3 length: 16 amino acids. Germline loops: CDR1 SGHRS, CDR2 YFSETQ. The CDR3 DNA sequence: TGCGCCAGCAGCTTGGACGGGGTTAGCGGGGCAGATACGCAGTATTTT. This sequence encodes CASSLDGVSGADTQYF. Based on the CDR3 plus reference TRBV5-1 and TRBJ2-3, the full variable domain is KAGVTQTPRYLIKTRGQQVTLSCSPISGHRSVSWYQQTPGQGLQFLFEYFSETQRNKGNFPGRFSGRQFSNSRSEMNVSTLELGDSALYLCASSLDGVSGADTQYFGPGTRLTVL.

The rearrangement uses TRBV19 and TRBJ1-6; D is uncertain. The V end lost 3 bases, the J end lost 7 bases, and 16 bases lay between the germline ends. The CDR3 loop spans 16 amino acids. In germline, CDR1 is LNHDA, CDR2 SQIVND (reference sequence). CDR3 nucleotides: TGTGCCAGTAGTATTGCCAACGGGATTGACAATTCACCCCTCCACTTT. Its translation is CASSIANGIDNSPLHF.

This chain joins TRBV7-2 and TRBJ2-1; possibly TRBD1 for D (6 bases). Germline loops: CDR1 SGHTA, CDR2 FQGNSA. This CDR3 is 16 amino acids long. V lost 5 bases and J 2 bases, leaving 16 bases between the germline ends. The CDR3 spells CASSPAPRGTYNEQFF. The CDR3 DNA is TGTGCCAGCAGCCCCGCGCCCAGGGGCACCTACAATGAGCAGTTCTTC. The entire variable domain, with the rest obtained from reference TRBV7-2 and TRBJ2-1, is as follows: GAGVSQSPSNKVTEKGKDVELRCDPISGHTALYWYRQSLGQGLEFLIYFQGNSAPDKSGLPSDRFSAERTGGSVSTLTIQRTQQEDSAVYLCASSPAPRGTYNEQFFGPGTRLTVL.

This chain uses TRBV5-6 with TRBJ2-6, with TRBD1 matching over 8 bases. CDR3 length equals 18 residues. With V trimmed by 2 bases and J by 1 base, 8 bases remained unmatched. Germline lookup yields CDR1 SGHDT and CDR2 YYEEEE. The CDR3 loop is CASSFRITGGSGANVLTF. CDR3 sequence (DNA): TGTGCCAGCAGCTTTCGGATAACAGGGGGATCTGGGGCCAACGTCCTGACTTTC.

The CDR3 is CASSPQGWETQYF. The CDR3 DNA reads TGCGCCAGCAGCCCCCAGGGTTGGGAGACCCAGTACTTC. J is TRBJ2-5 and V is TRBV5-1, with D possibly TRBD1 on 5 matching bases. The V end was cut by 4 bases, the J end by 5 bases, with 12 bases between. Per the germline V gene, CDR1 is SGHRS and CDR2 is YFSETQ. CDR3 length equals 13 residues. Full variable domain (missing parts from reference TRBV5-1 and TRBJ2-5): KAGVTQTPRYLIKTRGQQVTLSCSPISGHRSVSWYQQTPGQGLQFLFEYFSETQRNKGNFPGRFSGRQFSNSRSEMNVSTLELGDSALYLCASSPQGWETQYFGPGTRLLVL.

The chain carries TRBV27 and TRBJ2-1; 11 bases are a match to TRBD2. The CDR3 consists of 13 residues. The V gene end was trimmed by 4 bases and the J gene end by 15 bases; junction bases not matched to a gene: 8. CDR1 is MNHEY and CDR2 is SMNVEV in the germline V gene (reference sequence). CDR3 protein: CASSSLAGEPRFF. CDR3 nucleotides: TGTGCCAGCAGTTCACTAGCGGGGGAGCCGCGGTTCTTC.

This chain connects TRBV6-1 to TRBJ2-3, with a tentative D call TRBD1 (5 bases). Per the germline V gene, CDR1 is MNHNS and CDR2 is SASEGT. V shed 8 bases and J shed 7 bases, with 13 bases lying between them. This CDR3 spans 12 amino acids. CDR3 protein: CASLTASNTQYF. As DNA, the CDR3 is TGTGCCAGCTTGACAGCCTCAAATACGCAGTATTTT.

This clone has a single count. The chain employs TRBV7-8 and TRBJ2-1; no clear D. The CDR3 runs to 14 residues. Germline CDR1 is SGHVS and CDR2 is FQNEAQ. The V end was cut by 1 base, the J end by 4 bases, with 8 bases between. The CDR3 DNA reads as TGTGCCAGCAGCTTAGGGCGGATGTACAATGAGCAGTTCTTC. This translates into CASSLGRMYNEQFF.

V is TRBV7-9 and J is TRBJ1-2; 10 bases match TRBD1. CDR1 and CDR2 (germline): SEHNR, FQNEAQ (reference sequence). The CDR3 is 15 amino acids. Unmatched junction bases numbered 7, after V lost 7 bases and J lost 2 bases. The CDR3 DNA is TGTGCCAGCACAGGGGACAGGGGATTAAACTATGGCTACACCTTC. As protein: CASTGDRGLNYGYTF.

There are a few counts of this clone. The chain links TRBV30 to TRBJ1-1; TRBD1 agrees at 7 bases. The V segment lost 1 base and the J segment 1 base; nucleotides outside the gene matches: 9. Germline CDR1 and CDR2: GTSNPN and SVGIG (reference sequence). CDR3 length: 16 amino acids. The CDR3 nucleotides are TGTGCCTGGAGTGACGAACGACAGGGATGGAACACTGAAGCTTTCTTT. Protein product: CAWSDERQGWNTEAFF.

The V gene is TRBV27, the J gene TRBJ2-2; 11 bases fit TRBD1. Germline V CDR1 and CDR2: MNHEY, SMNVEV (reference sequence). The length of the CDR3 is 14 residues. V dropped 9 bases and J dropped 5; count of bases not matched to a gene: 5. DNA of the CDR3: TGTGCCAGTAAGGGACAGGGGGGTACCGGGGAGCTGTTTTTT. The encoded protein is CASKGQGGTGELFF.

The genes are TRBV4-3 and TRBJ1-4; D not resolved. In germline, CDR1 is LGHNA, CDR2 YSLEER. Trimming left V 1 base short and J 2 bases short, with 14 bases between. This CDR3 has 17 residues. For the CDR3, the DNA is TGCGCCAGCAGCCAAGGACCTCGTGGAGGTACTAATGAAAAACTGTTTTTT. It encodes CASSQGPRGGTNEKLFF.

The DNA of the CDR3 is TGTGCCAGCAGCCCTTCCTCCGGGACAGGGCTGGACGAGCAGTACTTC. Translated, it gives CASSPSSGTGLDEQYF. V and J are TRBV11-3 and TRBJ2-7; 9 nucleotides match TRBD1. The germline V gene has CDR1 SGHNT and CDR2 YENEEA. Trimming cost V 5 bases and J 5 bases; bases outside gene matches: 13. CDR3 length equals 16 residues.

This clone has only one observation. The chain employs TRBV4-1 and TRBJ1-3; D is perhaps TRBD1 (6 bases). This CDR3 region has 18 residues. The V and J ends lost 4 bases and 4 bases respectively, with 23 bases between them. The germline V gene has CDR1 MGHRA and CDR2 YSYEKL. The CDR3 nucleotides are TGCGCCAGCAGCCCCCGGACAGCCAGCACTTCTCGAGGAAACACCATATATTTT. Encoded protein: CASSPRTASTSRGNTIYF.

CDR3 DNA sequence: TGTGCCAGCAGCCCGAGGACAGGGCTCTCCTATGGCTACACCTTC. It yields the protein CASSPRTGLSYGYTF. The chain links TRBV9 to TRBJ1-2, with 8 bases that match TRBD1. CDR1 is SGDLS, CDR2 YYNGEE, per germline. V trimming: 4 bases; J trimming: 4 bases; junction bases outside the gene matches: 9. The CDR3 runs to 15 residues.

The gene calls are TRBV5-1 and TRBJ2-3, with D possibly TRBD2 on 5 matching bases. The CDR3 consists of 17 residues. V shed 4 bases and J shed 2 bases, with 20 bases lying between them. Germline V gene lookup returns CDR1 SGHRS and CDR2 YFSETQ. The CDR3 sequence is CASSPTKRSTPTDTQYF. The DNA of the CDR3 is TGCGCCAGCAGCCCCACCAAGCGGTCCACCCCCACAGATACGCAGTATTTT.

V is TRBV11-2 and J is TRBJ2-1, with D maybe TRBD1 (6 bases). V lost 3 bases and J lost 6, with 9 bases in between. The CDR3 sequence is 13 residues long. The germline V gene encodes CDR1 SGHAT and CDR2 FQNNGV. The CDR3 protein is CASSLDRANEQFF. The CDR3 DNA sequence: TGTGCCAGCAGCTTGGACAGAGCCAATGAGCAGTTCTTC.

The chain recombines TRBV5-8 with TRBJ1-2; 7 nucleotides agree with TRBD1. Unmatched junction bases numbered 9, after V lost 4 bases and J lost 6 bases. Germline V CDR1 and CDR2: SGHTS, YDEGEE. The CDR3 loop spans 14 amino acids. The CDR3 protein is CASSTFRDSNGYTF. The CDR3 DNA sequence: TGTGCCAGCAGCACCTTCCGGGACAGTAATGGCTACACCTTC.

The J gene is TRBJ2-1, the V gene TRBV7-3; D is uncertain. Germline V lookup: CDR1 SGHTA, CDR2 FQGTGA. V lost 5 bases, J lost 2 bases, and 16 bases lay in between. The CDR3 contains 16 residues. This chain's CDR3 is CASSAHLSSAYNEQFF. The CDR3 DNA reads as TGTGCCAGCAGCGCGCACCTTTCCTCGGCCTACAATGAGCAGTTCTTC.

This rearrangement joins TRBV9 to TRBJ1-2; D unresolved. This CDR3 has 15 amino acids. V dropped 4 bases and J dropped 8 bases, with 21 bases sitting between them. Germline V CDR1 and CDR2: SGDLS, YYNGEE. The CDR3 region is CASSPQTLGSWGYTF. Here the CDR3 DNA reads TGTGCCAGCAGCCCCCAAACGTTGGGGAGCTGGGGCTACACCTTC.

The CDR3 DNA reads as TGTGCCAGCAGCCCGCGGGGGGCCGCACTCTCTAGCACAGATACGCAGTATTTT. This gives the protein CASSPRGAALSSTDTQYF. The chain joins TRBV9 to TRBJ2-3; TRBD2 matches 8 bases. The ends lost 4 bases at V and 0 bases at J; junction bases unmatched: 13. This CDR3 spans 18 amino acids. Looked up from germline, CDR1 is SGDLS and CDR2 is YYNGEE.

As DNA, the CDR3 is TGTGCCAGCAGCCAAGAGTCAGGAGGGGCCGGCTACACCTTC. It yields the protein CASSQESGGAGYTF. The gene calls are TRBV4-2 and TRBJ1-2; TRBD1 might be the D (5 bases). The CDR3 totals 14 residues. The V end was cut by 0 bases, the J end by 8 bases, with 13 bases between. Germline CDR1 and CDR2: LGHNA and YNFKEQ.